These T cell receptor beta chains were read from a single sample in a study of T cell repertoires in cytomegalovirus infection. Each CDR3 protein is one row after TCRdb ran MiXCR on the reads. Seen here are approximately 190,000 distinct CDR3 sequences, roughly 9.8% observed once, and the top ten hold about 4.2%. Sequences were obtained from PBMCs. Receptor source: a human donor in good health (CMV status not recorded). Some clones in this sample may be carry-over from other donors' samples. Each CDR3 is given with its conserved first and last residue. The order of the fields is V gene, CDR3 length, D gene, clone size, J gene, CDR3 protein, CDR3 DNA. The D gene is left open where the match is weak. Size is omitted from some rows. Given values are once, few, many or a class for expanded clones.

v_gene: TRBV7-2
len: 15
d_gene: .
abundance: .
j_gene: TRBJ1-2
CDR3aa: CASSLQGRTNYGYTF
CDR3nt: TGTGCCAGCAGCTTACAGGGAAGGACTAACTATGGCTACACCTTC

v_gene: TRBV7-2
len: 16
d_gene: .
abundance: many
j_gene: TRBJ2-7
CDR3aa: CASSQSSSNQLYEQYF
CDR3nt: TGTGCCAGCAGCCAATCCTCTAGCAACCAACTCTACGAGCAGTACTTC

v_gene: TRBV29-1
len: 13
d_gene: .
abundance: .
j_gene: TRBJ1-2
CDR3aa: CSVEEGPNYGYTF
CDR3nt: TGCAGCGTTGAGGAGGGCCCGAATTATGGCTACACCTTC

v_gene: TRBV20-1
len: 16
d_gene: .
abundance: .
j_gene: TRBJ2-2
CDR3aa: CSATLGEGINTGELFF
CDR3nt: TGCAGTGCTACCCTCGGCGAGGGGATAAACACCGGGGAGCTGTTTTTT

v_gene: TRBV20-1
len: 15
d_gene: .
abundance: few
j_gene: TRBJ2-3
CDR3aa: CSAFPLVGGTDTQYF
CDR3nt: TGCAGTGCTTTTCCGTTGGTCGGGGGCACAGATACGCAGTATTTT

v_gene: TRBV12-3/TRBV12-4
len: 17
d_gene: .
abundance: .
j_gene: TRBJ1-1
CDR3aa: CASSLLIGGRVNTEAFF
CDR3nt: TGTGCCAGCAGTTTATTGATTGGAGGTCGAGTGAACACTGAAGCTTTCTTT

v_gene: TRBV7-9
len: 14
d_gene: .
abundance: many
j_gene: TRBJ2-1
CDR3aa: CASSLSVGLNEQFF
CDR3nt: TGTGCCAGCAGCTTAAGTGTGGGGTTGAATGAGCAGTTCTTC

v_gene: TRBV6-2/TRBV6-3
len: 14
d_gene: TRBD2
abundance: many
j_gene: TRBJ2-7
CDR3aa: CASTQGGRPYEQYF
CDR3nt: TGTGCCAGCACCCAGGGCGGGAGGCCATACGAGCAGTACTTC

v_gene: TRBV5-5
len: 15
d_gene: .
abundance: few
j_gene: TRBJ2-2
CDR3aa: CASSFGTSRTGELFF
CDR3nt: TGTGCCAGCAGCTTTGGGACTTCCCGGACCGGGGAGCTGTTTTTT

v_gene: TRBV11-2
len: 16
d_gene: TRBD1
abundance: many
j_gene: TRBJ2-7
CDR3aa: CASSLEVGTESYEQYF
CDR3nt: TGTGCCAGCAGCTTAGAAGTGGGGACAGAGAGCTACGAGCAGTACTTC

v_gene: TRBV7-2
len: 15
d_gene: TRBD2
abundance: many
j_gene: TRBJ2-5
CDR3aa: CASSLVAGGQETQYF
CDR3nt: TGTGCCAGCAGCTTAGTTGCGGGGGGTCAAGAGACCCAGTACTTC

v_gene: TRBV7-2
len: 15
d_gene: .
abundance: many
j_gene: TRBJ2-6
CDR3aa: CASSPGMSGANVLTF
CDR3nt: TGTGCCAGCAGCCCCGGGATGTCTGGGGCCAACGTCCTGACTTTC

v_gene: TRBV3-1
len: 14
d_gene: .
abundance: few
j_gene: TRBJ1-1
CDR3aa: CASSHLQGMGEAFF
CDR3nt: TGTGCCAGCAGCCATTTACAGGGAATGGGTGAAGCTTTCTTT

v_gene: TRBV11-2
len: 13
d_gene: .
abundance: .
j_gene: TRBJ2-1
CDR3aa: CASSPSTGGEQFF
CDR3nt: TGTGCCAGCAGCCCAAGTACCGGAGGTGAGCAGTTCTTC

v_gene: TRBV5-1
len: 14
d_gene: TRBD1
abundance: .
j_gene: TRBJ2-3
CDR3aa: CASSIGQGADTQYF
CDR3nt: TGCGCCAGCAGCATCGGACAGGGTGCAGATACGCAGTATTTT

v_gene: TRBV7-2
len: 17
d_gene: TRBD1
abundance: many
j_gene: TRBJ2-1
CDR3aa: CASSLKVLGQVDNEQFF
CDR3nt: TGTGCCAGCAGCCTAAAGGTGTTGGGACAGGTAGACAATGAGCAGTTCTTC

v_gene: TRBV20-1
len: 15
d_gene: .
abundance: .
j_gene: TRBJ1-2
CDR3aa: CSAAHPGVTNYGYTF
CDR3nt: TGCAGTGCCGCCCACCCCGGAGTCACTAACTATGGCTACACCTTC

v_gene: TRBV6-1
len: 15
d_gene: .
abundance: many
j_gene: TRBJ1-3
CDR3aa: CASTVGEDSGNTIYF
CDR3nt: TGTGCCAGCACCGTCGGAGAGGACTCTGGAAACACCATATATTTT

v_gene: TRBV4-3
len: 17
d_gene: .
abundance: .
j_gene: TRBJ2-1
CDR3aa: CASSQAGAVSSYNEQFF
CDR3nt: TGCGCCAGCAGCCAAGCGGGGGCGGTGAGCTCCTACAATGAGCAGTTCTTC

v_gene: TRBV7-6
len: 14
d_gene: TRBD1
abundance: few
j_gene: TRBJ1-2
CDR3aa: CASKNQGAPGGYTF
CDR3nt: TGTGCCAGCAAGAATCAGGGGGCTCCGGGTGGCTACACCTTC

v_gene: TRBV20-1
len: 14
d_gene: .
abundance: few
j_gene: TRBJ2-2
CDR3aa: CSARGRLNTGELFF
CDR3nt: TGCAGTGCTCGAGGACGGTTAAACACCGGGGAGCTGTTTTTT

v_gene: TRBV28
len: 18
d_gene: .
abundance: many
j_gene: TRBJ2-7
CDR3aa: CASRPSGFGFDRVREQYF
CDR3nt: TGTGCCAGCAGACCAAGCGGGTTTGGTTTCGATCGGGTCCGCGAGCAGTACTTC

v_gene: TRBV10-3
len: 17
d_gene: TRBD2
abundance: many
j_gene: TRBJ2-2
CDR3aa: CAISLLAGQVKAGELFF
CDR3nt: TGTGCCATCAGTTTACTAGCGGGACAGGTTAAGGCCGGGGAGCTGTTTTTT

v_gene: TRBV7-9
len: 14
d_gene: .
abundance: many
j_gene: TRBJ1-1
CDR3aa: CASSLVAGNTEAFF
CDR3nt: TGTGCCAGCAGCTTAGTTGCAGGGAACACTGAAGCTTTCTTT

v_gene: TRBV7-6
len: 13
d_gene: .
abundance: many
j_gene: TRBJ2-5
CDR3aa: CASSLGLEETQYF
CDR3nt: TGTGCCAGCAGCTTAGGACTAGAAGAGACCCAGTACTTC

v_gene: TRBV20-1
len: 14
d_gene: .
abundance: many
j_gene: TRBJ1-4
CDR3aa: CSARGRTTNEKLFF
CDR3nt: TGCAGTGCTAGAGGGAGGACAACTAATGAAAAACTGTTTTTT

v_gene: TRBV6-5
len: 14
d_gene: TRBD2
abundance: many
j_gene: TRBJ2-7
CDR3aa: CASSYGGGYYEQYF
CDR3nt: TGTGCCAGCAGTTACGGGGGGGGATACTACGAGCAGTACTTC

v_gene: TRBV6-6
len: 13
d_gene: .
abundance: .
j_gene: TRBJ1-2
CDR3aa: CASSDSPNYGYTF
CDR3nt: TGTGCCAGCAGTGACTCCCCTAACTATGGCTACACCTTC

v_gene: TRBV6-2/TRBV6-3
len: 20
d_gene: TRBD2
abundance: many
j_gene: TRBJ2-3
CDR3aa: CASSPFPRTSGRGITDTQYF
CDR3nt: TGTGCCAGCAGCCCATTTCCTCGGACTAGCGGGAGAGGTATTACAGATACGCAGTATTTT